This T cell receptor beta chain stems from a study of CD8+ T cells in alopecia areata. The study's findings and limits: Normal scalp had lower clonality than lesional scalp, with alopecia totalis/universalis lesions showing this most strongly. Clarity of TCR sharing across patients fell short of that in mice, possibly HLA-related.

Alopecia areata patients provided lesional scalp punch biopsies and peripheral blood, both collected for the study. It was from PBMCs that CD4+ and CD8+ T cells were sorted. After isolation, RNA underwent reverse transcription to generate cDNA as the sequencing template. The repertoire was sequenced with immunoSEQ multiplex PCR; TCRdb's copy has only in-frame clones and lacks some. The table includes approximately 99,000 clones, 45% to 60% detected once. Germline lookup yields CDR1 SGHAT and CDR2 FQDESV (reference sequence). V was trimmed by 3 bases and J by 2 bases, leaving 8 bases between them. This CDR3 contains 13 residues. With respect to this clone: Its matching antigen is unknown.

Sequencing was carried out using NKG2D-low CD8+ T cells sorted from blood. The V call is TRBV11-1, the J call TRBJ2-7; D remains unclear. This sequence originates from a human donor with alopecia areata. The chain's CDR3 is CASSFELAYEQYF. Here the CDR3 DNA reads TGTGCCAGCAGCTTTGAGTTGGCCTACGAGCAGTACTTC.